This T cell receptor beta chain was sequenced in a study of T cell responses to AZD1222 COVID-19 vaccine. The protocol was immunoSEQ multiplex PCR, while the TCRdb copy is restricted to in-frame clones and leaves out a portion. The sample has roughly 150,000 clones, 88% seen once. CDR1 and CDR2 from the germline V gene are LNHDA and SQIVND (reference sequence). The V and J ends lost 6 bases and 4 bases respectively, with 10 bases between them. CDR3 length equals 13 residues. The sequence was obtained from an adult in good health. The material was peripheral blood, obtained on day 0 of MenACWY control vaccination. The chain carries TRBV19 and TRBJ2-1; no definite D call. CDR3: CASRRNGYNEQFF. CDR3 DNA: TGTGCCAGTAGGAGGAATGGGTACAATGAGCAGTTCTTC.